One and the same sample provided the 5 T cell receptor beta chains below, sequenced in a study of tumor and adjacent non-tumor tissue in lung cancer. RNA was extracted from bulk tissue without any cell sorting. This non-tumor lung sample came from over 3 cm beyond the tumor edge. A modified ARM-PCR protocol with three rounds of nested PCR amplified TCRbeta. TCRdb reprocessed the multiplex PCR reads with MiXCR, giving one entry per CDR3 protein. The table lists about 110,000 distinct CDR3 sequences, roughly three fifths of them singletons. What was sequenced was distant non-tumor lung tissue. All receptors derive from a man in his 60s with non-small cell lung cancer.

For this clonotype: In this CDR3 the conserved last residue, phenylalanine or tryptophan, is missing, so a read error is likely. The CDR3 loop is CASSFHSGAYEQYI. The DNA of the CDR3 is TGTGCCAGCAGCTTTCACAGCGGCGCCTACGAGCAGTACATC. The chain employs TRBV11-1 and TRBJ2-7; D perhaps matches TRBD2 (5 bases). CDR3 length: 14 amino acids. The germline V and J ends were trimmed by 3 bases and 2 bases, with 11 bases remaining between them. Germline V CDR1 and CDR2: SGHAT, FQDESV (reference sequence).

About this clonotype: This may be a read error: a much more frequent sequence differs by one nucleotide. The J gene is TRBJ2-1, the V gene TRBV28; TRBD1 is a possible D gene (6 bases). Germline V CDR1 and CDR2: MDHEN, SYDVKM. This CDR3 contains 18 residues. Trimming cost V 5 bases and J 4 bases, with 24 bases left between them. The CDR3 here is CASSPPPVGEGTYNEQFF. DNA of the CDR3: TGTGCCAGCAGTCCACCTCCAGTTGGAGAGGGGACATACAATGAGCAGTTCTTC.

With regard to this clonotype: Given the absence of the conserved phenylalanine or tryptophan at the CDR3 end, a read error is likely. The DNA is left out, because the CDR3 cannot be placed on it with certainty; the CDR3 is given as TCRdb lists it. This sequence joins TRBV29-1 and TRBJ2-5. In germline, CDR1 is SQVTM, CDR2 ANQGSEA. The CDR3 sequence runs 13 residues, both termini included. CDR3 residues: CSVVGHFQETLYL.

The chain employs TRBV30 and TRBJ2-7, with D unresolved. In germline, CDR1 is GTSNPN, CDR2 SVGIG (reference sequence). The CDR3 spans 13 residues. Trimming took off 0 bases at V and 6 bases at J, with 12 bases between the two ends. CDR3 in DNA: TGTGCCTGGAGTGTGAAAGGGCAGCGCGAGCAGTACTTC. Its translation: CAWSVKGQREQYF.

In regard to this clonotype: The germline gene is not matched at one end of the junction; a read error may be the cause. V gene TRBV6-2 or TRBV6-3 combines with J gene TRBJ2-1, with D uncertain. This CDR3 contains 13 residues. From germline, CDR1 is MNHEY and CDR2 SVGEGT. CDR3 in amino acids: CASSEARSHEQFF. The CDR3, as DNA: TGTGCAAGCAGTGAAGCGAGGTCACATGAGCAGTTCTTC.